The entry below describes one T cell receptor beta chain. The antigen it recognizes is unknown. Base quality data are lacking; no much larger clone is found one base away. These data come from a study of T cells in Graves' hyperthyroidism and ophthalmopathy (dated by TCRdb to about 2019). Turning to the overall study: Peripheral blood was sampled at the time of initial diagnosis, prior to any treatment. To identify distinguishing TCR V-J signatures, a discovery cohort of 100 or so patients was used, comprising 43 with Graves' ophthalmopathy and approximately 57 with stable Graves' hyperthyroidism. Prospective prediction of ophthalmopathy was tested in an independent validation cohort of under 20 hyperthyroidism patients and 15 to 17 patients who later progressed to ophthalmopathy. The approximately 90 discovery patients were divided at random into training and test sets in a 7:3 ratio. The study also compared thyroid tissue and blood T-cell repertoires from roughly 6 Graves' hyperthyroidism patients. After sampling, hyperthyroidism patients received methimazole starting at 30 mg daily, and ophthalmopathy patients received high-dose intravenous methylprednisolone. The paper reports TCR Vbeta CDR3 sequencing of approximately 130 peripheral blood samples: around 45 ophthalmopathy, roughly 80 hyperthyroidism and around 17 progressor patients.

The TCR beta CDR3 regions were amplified from the RNA transcripts. The TCR CDR3 was subjected to a first round of RT-PCR using the HTBI primer set and the Qiagen OneStep RT-PCR kit. A second multiplex PCR round built the libraries, followed by size selection and purification. Paired-end sequencing of the libraries was performed with 100 bp reads on an Illumina HiSeq2000. Processing in the source paper ran as follows. SOAPnuke was used to process the raw data, throwing out any read that contained adapters or uncalled bases, had a mean Phred below 15, or lacked an exact constant-primer or identifier match. COPE v1.2.5 was used to merge the high-quality paired reads, and each unique nucleotide sequence was defined as a clonotype. Clonotypes were aligned to IMGT TRBV, TRBD and TRBJ reference segments using MiTCR v1.1. The analysis included only V-J combinations with a frequency above 0.0001, which together covered 98% to 99.2% of the repertoires. A TCS score was defined as the ratio of F50 (clonal expansion) to E x V (chaos), with BLOSUM62-based TCRdist applied between CDR3 peptides within each V-J. Welch's t-statistics and random forest reduced some 510 V-J features to 13, which were used in a naive Bayes classifier (R e1071). The public sequencing data were trimmed at Q25 with fastp and processed into clonotypes with MiXCR by TCRdb, which kept only in-frame beta chains. Duplicate CDR3 protein sequences are folded into a single record with the most common DNA and genes. TCRdb's processing, not the authors', yielded these V and J calls. The sample table lists around 400,000 distinct CDR3 sequences, less than 15% of them with a count of one. The ten largest clones represent roughly 9.2% of the sample.

From the cysteine up to the phenylalanine, the CDR3 has a length of 12 residues. Just CDR3 DNA is preserved here, 36 bases in frame from base 1. The germline V gene yields SGHAT for CDR1 and FQNNGV for CDR2. V sheds 5 bases and J sheds 8 bases, leaving 11 bases between their ends. Summary of the overall study and its limitations: Most expanded thyroid clonotypes (frequency above 0.001) were also detected in blood, suggesting blood repertoires may reflect thyroid immune responses. In validation, the model predicted progression to ophthalmopathy a median of about 6.5 months before onset, with approximately 68% sensitivity and just under 75% specificity. No statistical method was used to set the sample size in advance, and investigators knew the group allocation. A 13 V-J signature model separated ophthalmopathy from stable hyperthyroidism, with 87.88% sensitivity and roughly 84% specificity in cross-validation and 80%/75% in testing.

Graves' hyperthyroidism was defined as stable when no progression to ophthalmopathy occurred over 18 months of follow-up. Hyperthyroidism patients were newly diagnosed, with disease duration under 2 months, and aged 18 to 65 years. Exclusion was applied to patients with uncontrolled infections, other autoimmune diseases, pregnancy or lactation. Clinical symptoms, serum thyroxine and TRAb, thyroid ultrasound, and orbital computed tomography formed the basis for the diagnoses. PBMCs were separated from around 9.1 ml of fresh peripheral blood using Ficoll-Paque density gradient centrifugation. Total RNA was extracted with Trizol reagent, and quality was checked on an Agilent 2100 Bioanalyzer.

The chain employs TRBV11-2 and TRBJ2-3; a tentative D match to TRBD2 spans 5 bases. The sequence was obtained from a woman under 30 with Graves' hyperthyroidism. Sequenced material: blood. The CDR3 region reads CASSPTGSTQYF. The nucleotide sequence is TGTGCCAGCAGCCCAACTGGGAGTACGCAGTATTTT.